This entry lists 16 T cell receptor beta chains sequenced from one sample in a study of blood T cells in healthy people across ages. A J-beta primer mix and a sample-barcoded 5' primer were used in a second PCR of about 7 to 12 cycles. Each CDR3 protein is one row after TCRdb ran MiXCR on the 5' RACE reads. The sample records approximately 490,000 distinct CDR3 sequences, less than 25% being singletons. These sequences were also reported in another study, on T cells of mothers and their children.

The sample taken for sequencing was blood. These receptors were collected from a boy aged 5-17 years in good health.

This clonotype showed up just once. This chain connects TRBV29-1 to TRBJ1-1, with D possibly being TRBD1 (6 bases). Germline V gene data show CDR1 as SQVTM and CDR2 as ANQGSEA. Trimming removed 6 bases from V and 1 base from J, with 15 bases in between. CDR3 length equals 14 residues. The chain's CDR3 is CSVPQGSRNTEAFF. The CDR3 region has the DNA TGCAGCGTGCCCCAGGGGTCCAGGAACACTGAAGCTTTCTTT.

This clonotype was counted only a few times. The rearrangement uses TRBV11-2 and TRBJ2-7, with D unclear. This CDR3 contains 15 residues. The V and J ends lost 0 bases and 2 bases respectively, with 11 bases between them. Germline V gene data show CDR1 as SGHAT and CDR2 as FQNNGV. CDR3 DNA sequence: TGTGCCAGCAGCTTAGAGTTGACAACGACCTACGAGCAGTACTTC. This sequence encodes CASSLELTTTYEQYF.

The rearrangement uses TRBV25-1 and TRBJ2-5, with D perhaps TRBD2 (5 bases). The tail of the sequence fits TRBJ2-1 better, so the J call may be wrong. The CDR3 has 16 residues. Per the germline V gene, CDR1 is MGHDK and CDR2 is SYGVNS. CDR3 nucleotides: TGTGCCAGCAGTGCCACATTAGGACTCCCGGGCGATGAGCAGTTCTTC. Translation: CASSATLGLPGDEQFF.

CDR3 DNA: TGCGCCAGCAGCTTGTTAAGCGGCGGGGGGAGCTCCTACAATGAGCAGTTCTTC. Encoded protein: CASSLLSGGGSSYNEQFF. The rearrangement uses TRBV5-1 and TRBJ2-1; 8 bases are shared with TRBD2. Germline CDR1 is SGHRS and CDR2 is YFSETQ. The length of the CDR3 is 18 residues. Germline trimming cut 1 base from V and 0 bases from J; bases unmatched to any gene: 9. The full variable domain, rest sourced from reference TRBV5-1 and TRBJ2-1, is KAGVTQTPRYLIKTRGQQVTLSCSPISGHRSVSWYQQTPGQGLQFLFEYFSETQRNKGNFPGRFSGRQFSNSRSEMNVSTLELGDSALYLCASSLLSGGGSSYNEQFFGPGTRLTVL.

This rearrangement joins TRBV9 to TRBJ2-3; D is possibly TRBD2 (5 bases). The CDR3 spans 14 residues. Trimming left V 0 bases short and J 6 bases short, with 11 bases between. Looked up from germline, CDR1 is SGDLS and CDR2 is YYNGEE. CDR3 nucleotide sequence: TGTGCCAGCAGCGTAGAGCTAGCCGAGGATACGCAGTATTTT. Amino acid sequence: CASSVELAEDTQYF.

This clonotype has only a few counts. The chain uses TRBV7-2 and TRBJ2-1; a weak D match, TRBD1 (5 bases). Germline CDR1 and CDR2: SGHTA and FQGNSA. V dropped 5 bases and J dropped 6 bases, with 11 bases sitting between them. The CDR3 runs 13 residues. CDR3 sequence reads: CASSGAVGNEQFF. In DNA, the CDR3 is TGTGCCAGCAGCGGGGCAGTGGGCAATGAGCAGTTCTTC.

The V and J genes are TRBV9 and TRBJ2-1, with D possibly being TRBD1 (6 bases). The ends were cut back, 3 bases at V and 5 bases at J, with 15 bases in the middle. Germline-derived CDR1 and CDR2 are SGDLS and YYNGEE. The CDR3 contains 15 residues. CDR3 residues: CASSATGSSHNEQFF. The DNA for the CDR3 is TGTGCCAGCAGCGCTACAGGGTCATCTCACAATGAGCAGTTCTTC.

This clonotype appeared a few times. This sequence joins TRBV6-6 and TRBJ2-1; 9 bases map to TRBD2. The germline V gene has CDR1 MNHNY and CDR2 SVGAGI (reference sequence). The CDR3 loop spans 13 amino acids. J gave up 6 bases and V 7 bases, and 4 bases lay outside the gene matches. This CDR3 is CASTSGGINEQFF. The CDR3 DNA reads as TGTGCCAGCACGAGCGGGGGGATCAATGAGCAGTTCTTC.

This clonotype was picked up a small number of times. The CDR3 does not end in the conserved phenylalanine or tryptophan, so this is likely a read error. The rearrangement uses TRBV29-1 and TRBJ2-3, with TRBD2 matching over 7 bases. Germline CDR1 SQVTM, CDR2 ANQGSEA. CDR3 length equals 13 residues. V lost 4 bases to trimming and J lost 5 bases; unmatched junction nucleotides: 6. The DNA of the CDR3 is TGCAGCGTTGCTCAAGCTAGCGGAGATACGCAGTATGTT. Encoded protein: CSVAQASGDTQYV.

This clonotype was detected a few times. CDR3 nucleotide sequence: TGTGCCAGCTCGGAAAGCTCCTATAATTCACCCCTCCACTTT. Its translation is CASSESSYNSPLHF. V and J are TRBV7-2 and TRBJ1-6, with D unresolved. V gave up 8 bases and J gave up 0 bases, with 8 bases separating them. Germline V gene sequence: CDR1 SGHTA, CDR2 FQGNSA. CDR3 size: 14 residues. The variable domain in full, with the rest retrieved from reference TRBV7-2 and TRBJ1-6, is GAGVSQSPSNKVTEKGKDVELRCDPISGHTALYWYRQSLGQGLEFLIYFQGNSAPDKSGLPSDRFSAERTGGSVSTLTIQRTQQEDSAVYLCASSESSYNSPLHFGNGTRLTVT.

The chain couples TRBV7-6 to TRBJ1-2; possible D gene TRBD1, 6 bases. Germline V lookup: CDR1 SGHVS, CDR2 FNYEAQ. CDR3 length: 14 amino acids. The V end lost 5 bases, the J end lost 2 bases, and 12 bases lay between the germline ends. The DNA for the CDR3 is TGTGCCAGCAGCCCATTCGACAGGAACTATGGCTACACCTTC. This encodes CASSPFDRNYGYTF.

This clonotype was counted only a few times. The CDR3 nucleotides are TGTGCCAGCAGCGCCCAGGTCGGGGACGTCCCCTACGAGCAGTACTTC. It yields the protein CASSAQVGDVPYEQYF. This chain connects TRBV6-2 or TRBV6-3 to TRBJ2-7; D might be TRBD1 or TRBD2, each matching 5 bases. The CDR3 has 16 residues. The V end was cut by 6 bases, the J end by 2 bases, with 20 bases between. The germline V gene encodes CDR1 MNHEY and CDR2 SVGEGT.

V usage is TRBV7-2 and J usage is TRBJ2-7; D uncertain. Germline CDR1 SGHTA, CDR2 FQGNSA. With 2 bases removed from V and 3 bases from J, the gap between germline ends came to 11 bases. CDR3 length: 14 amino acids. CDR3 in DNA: TGTGCCAGCAGCTTAAGTTACCAGCGCTACGAGCAGTACTTC. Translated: CASSLSYQRYEQYF.

Written as DNA, the CDR3 is TGTGCCAGCAGGGGCTTGAACACCGGGGAGCTGTTTTTT. Amino acid sequence: CASRGLNTGELFF. The V gene is TRBV27, the J gene TRBJ2-2, with no clear D. The CDR3 consists of 13 residues. The V gene's germline CDR1 is MNHEY and CDR2 SMNVEV (reference sequence). V was pared by 6 bases and J by 1 base, with 6 bases between.

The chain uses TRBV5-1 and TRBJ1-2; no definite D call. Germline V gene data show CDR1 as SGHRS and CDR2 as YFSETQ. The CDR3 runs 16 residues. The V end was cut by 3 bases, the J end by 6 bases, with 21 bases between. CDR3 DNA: TGCGCCAGCAGCTGGATTCAAGGGCGGGATAGTGATGGCTACACCTTC. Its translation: CASSWIQGRDSDGYTF.

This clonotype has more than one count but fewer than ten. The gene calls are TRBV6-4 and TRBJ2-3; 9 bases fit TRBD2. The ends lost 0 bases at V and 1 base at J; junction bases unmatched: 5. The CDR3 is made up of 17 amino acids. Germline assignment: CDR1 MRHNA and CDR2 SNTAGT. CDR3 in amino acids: CASSDSSGSSGTDTQYF. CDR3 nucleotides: TGTGCCAGCAGTGACTCTAGCGGGAGTTCCGGCACAGATACGCAGTATTTT.